This T cell receptor beta chain was documented in a study of blood T cell repertoires in COVID-19. Study-wide background: From the United States, Italy and Spain came samples of acute and convalescent COVID-19. Sources were T cells, B-cell-depleted T cells, or PBMCs; the material itself was cDNA or gDNA.

Sequenced by immunoSEQ multiplex PCR; TCRdb stores in-frame clones only, minus some. The sample consists of 90,000 to 95,000 clones, around 90% of them appearing once. The CDR3 has 18 amino acids. Germline CDR1 SGHRS, CDR2 YFSETQ. J was trimmed by 3 bases and V by 4 bases; bases with no gene match: 11. The chain carries TRBV5-1 and TRBJ2-2; 11 nucleotides align to TRBD1. This TCR was recovered from a woman at least 80 years old with active COVID-19. Sequencing input: peripheral blood. CDR3 nucleotide sequence: TGCGCCAGCAGCCCTTTTGGGACAGGGGGGAAGGACACCGGGGAGCTGTTTTTT. It specifies CASSPFGTGGKDTGELFF.